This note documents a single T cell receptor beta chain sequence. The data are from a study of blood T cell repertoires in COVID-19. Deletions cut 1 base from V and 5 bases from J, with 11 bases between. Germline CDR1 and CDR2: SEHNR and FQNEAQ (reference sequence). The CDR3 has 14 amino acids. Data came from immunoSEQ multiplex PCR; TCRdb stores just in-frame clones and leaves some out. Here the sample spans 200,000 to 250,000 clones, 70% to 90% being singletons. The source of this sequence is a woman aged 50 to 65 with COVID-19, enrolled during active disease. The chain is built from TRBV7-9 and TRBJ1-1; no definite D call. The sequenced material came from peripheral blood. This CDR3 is CASSLVRGTTEAFF. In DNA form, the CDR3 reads TGTGCCAGCAGCTTAGTACGGGGTACGACTGAAGCTTTCTTT.